Below, 8 T cell receptor beta chains from the same sample are listed, as sequenced in a study of technical replicates of blood from a handful of donors. Sequencing was performed with immunoSEQ multiplex PCR; in TCRdb, only in-frame clones are kept and a portion is missing. The repertoire holds 90,000 to 100,000 clones, with approximately 95% as singletons. The sequencing input was T cells isolated from PBMCs. The receptor source for this set is a human donor in good health.

V gene TRBV19 combines with J gene TRBJ1-2, with D tentatively TRBD1 (5 bases). Per germline, CDR1 LNHDA and CDR2 SQIVND (reference sequence). CDR3 size: 15 residues. V lost 5 bases, J lost 0 bases, and 13 bases lay in between. CDR3 residues: CASSSTGLANYGYTF. CDR3 coding DNA: TGTGCCAGTAGTTCCACAGGATTAGCTAACTATGGCTACACCTTC.

V usage is TRBV15 and J usage is TRBJ2-7; 8 bases agree with TRBD1. Germline values: CDR1 LNHNV, CDR2 YYDKDF (reference sequence). The CDR3 has 15 amino acids. With V trimmed by 4 bases and J by 6 bases, 11 bases remained unmatched. In DNA, the CDR3 is TGTGCCACCAGCAAACAGAGGACAGGGAATCTCGAGCAGTACTTC. Translating it yields CATSKQRTGNLEQYF. Full variable domain (outside the CDR3, taken from reference TRBV15 and TRBJ2-7): DAMVIQNPRYQVTQFGKPVTLSCSQTLNHNVMYWYQQKSSQAPKLLFHYYDKDFNNEADTPDNFQSRRPNTSFCFLDIRSPGLGDTAMYLCATSKQRTGNLEQYFGPGTRLTVT.

This clone was recorded once. The chain uses TRBV28 and TRBJ2-7, with 8 bases fitting TRBD1. CDR1 and CDR2 (germline): MDHEN, SYDVKM. CDR3 size: 13 residues. The CDR3 bases are TGTTCCTCCGGGACAGGTCTTTCCTACGAGCAGTACTTC. Translated, it gives CSSGTGLSYEQYF.

This clone has just one count. The chain recombines TRBV7-9 with TRBJ2-1; the D is unclear. CDR1 and CDR2 (germline): SEHNR, FQNEAQ (reference sequence). The ends were cut back, 2 bases at V and 5 bases at J, with 13 bases in the middle. The CDR3 length is 15 residues. The CDR3 is CASSLFLFLNNEQFF. The CDR3 DNA is TGTGCCAGCAGCTTATTTCTATTCCTTAACAATGAGCAGTTCTTC.

The chain joins TRBV11-2 to TRBJ2-1; maybe TRBD2 (6 bases). The CDR3 consists of 11 residues. Germline CDR1 and CDR2: SGHAT and FQNNGV. Trimming left V 4 bases short and J 14 bases short, with 12 bases between. CDR3 amino acids: CASSSGLREFF. The CDR3 DNA sequence: TGTGCCAGCAGCTCGGGACTTAGAGAGTTCTTC.

There are a few counts of this clone. V is TRBV27 and J is TRBJ1-1, with D possibly being TRBD1 (6 bases). There are 13 residues in the CDR3. V was pared by 8 bases and J by 1 base, with 11 bases between. Per the germline V gene, CDR1 is MNHEY and CDR2 is SMNVEV (reference sequence). The CDR3 DNA reads TGTGCCAGCGGCAGGGGACCGAACACTGAAGCTTTCTTT. Translated, it gives CASGRGPNTEAFF.

The chain joins TRBV25-1 to TRBJ1-2; 7 positions match TRBD1. CDR1 and CDR2 from the germline V gene are MGHDK and SYGVNS. CDR3 length: 16 amino acids. J gave up 2 bases and V 4 bases, and 10 bases lay outside the gene matches. This chain's CDR3 is CASSGVGPGQNYGYTF. CDR3 bases: TGTGCCAGCAGTGGGGTCGGACCGGGACAGAACTATGGCTACACCTTC.

The chain employs TRBV5-1 and TRBJ1-1, with D possibly TRBD1 on 6 matching bases. The V end lost 3 bases, the J end lost 1 base, and 16 bases lay between the germline ends. Germline V gene lookup returns CDR1 SGHRS and CDR2 YFSETQ. This CDR3 has 16 amino acids. CDR3 loop: CASSSRLDSGNTEAFF. Written as DNA, the CDR3 is TGCGCCAGCAGCTCACGACTGGACAGCGGGAACACTGAAGCTTTCTTT.